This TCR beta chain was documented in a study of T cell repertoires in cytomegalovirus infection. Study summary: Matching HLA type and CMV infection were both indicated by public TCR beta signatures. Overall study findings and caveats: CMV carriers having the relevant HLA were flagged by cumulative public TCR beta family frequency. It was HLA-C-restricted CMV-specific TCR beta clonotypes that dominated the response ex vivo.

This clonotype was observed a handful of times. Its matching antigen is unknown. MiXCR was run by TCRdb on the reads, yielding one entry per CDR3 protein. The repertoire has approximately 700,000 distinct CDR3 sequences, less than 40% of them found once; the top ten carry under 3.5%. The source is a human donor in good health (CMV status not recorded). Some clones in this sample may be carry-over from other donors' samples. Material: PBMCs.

CDR3 DNA: TGTGCCAGCAAAAAGGGTACAGGGATAGGTGAAGAGACCCAGTACTTC. Translated, it gives CASKKGTGIGEETQYF. This chain joins TRBV27 and TRBJ2-5, with D perhaps matching TRBD1 (6 bases). V was trimmed by 7 bases and J by 3 bases, leaving 21 bases between them. Germline CDR1 and CDR2: MNHEY and SMNVEV (reference sequence). This CDR3 is built from 16 residues.